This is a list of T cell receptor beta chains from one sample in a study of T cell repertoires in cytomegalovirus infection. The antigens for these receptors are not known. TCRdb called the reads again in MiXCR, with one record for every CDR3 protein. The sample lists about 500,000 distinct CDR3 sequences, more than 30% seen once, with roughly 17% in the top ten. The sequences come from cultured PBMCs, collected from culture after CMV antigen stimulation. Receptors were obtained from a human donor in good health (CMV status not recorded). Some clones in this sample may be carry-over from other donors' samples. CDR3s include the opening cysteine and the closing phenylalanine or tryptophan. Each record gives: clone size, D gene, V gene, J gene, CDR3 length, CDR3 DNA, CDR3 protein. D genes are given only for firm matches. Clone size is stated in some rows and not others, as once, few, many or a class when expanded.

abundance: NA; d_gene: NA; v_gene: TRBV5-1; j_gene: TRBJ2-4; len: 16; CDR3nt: TGCGCCAGCAGCTTGGGGACTCAACTAGCCAAAAACATTCAGTACTTC; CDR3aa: CASSLGTQLAKNIQYF
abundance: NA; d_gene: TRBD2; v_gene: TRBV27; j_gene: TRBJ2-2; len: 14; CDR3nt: TGTGCCAGCACCCCCCTAGCGGGAGTCGGGGAGCTGTTTTTT; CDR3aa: CASTPLAGVGELFF
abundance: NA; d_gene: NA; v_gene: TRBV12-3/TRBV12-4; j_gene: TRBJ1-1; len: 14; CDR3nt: TGTGCCAGCAACAACAGGGATGATTACACTGAAGCTTTCTTT; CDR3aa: CASNNRDDYTEAFF
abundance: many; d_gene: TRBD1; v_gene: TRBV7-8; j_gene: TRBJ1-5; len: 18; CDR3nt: TGTGCCAGCAGCTTAAAACGGGCAGGGGGCGTTGGCAATCAGCCCCAGCATTTT; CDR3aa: CASSLKRAGGVGNQPQHF
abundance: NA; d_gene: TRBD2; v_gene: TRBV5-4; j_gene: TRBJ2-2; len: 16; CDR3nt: TGTGCCAGCAGCTTGGGTCTCGGGGGGGGCACCGGGGAGCTGTTTTTT; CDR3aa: CASSLGLGGGTGELFF
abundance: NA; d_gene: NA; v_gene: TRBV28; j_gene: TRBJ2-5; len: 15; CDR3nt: TGTGCCAGCAGTTTAAGGGGGGCCGGGGGAGAGACCCAGTACTTC; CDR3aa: CASSLRGAGGETQYF
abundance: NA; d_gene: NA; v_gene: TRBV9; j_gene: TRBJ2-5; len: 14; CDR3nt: TGTGCCAGCAGCGTAGAACCCCATCAAGAGACCCAGTACTTC; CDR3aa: CASSVEPHQETQYF
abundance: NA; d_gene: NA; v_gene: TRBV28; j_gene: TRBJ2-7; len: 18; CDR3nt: TGTGCCAGCAGTTTGGCCCGATGGGGTGTAGGAACGGCATACGAGCAGTACTTC; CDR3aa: CASSLARWGVGTAYEQYF
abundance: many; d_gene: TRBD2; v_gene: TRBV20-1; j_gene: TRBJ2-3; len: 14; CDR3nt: TGCAGTGCTAGCGGGAGGGGGAACGCAGATACGCAGTATTTT; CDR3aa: CSASGRGNADTQYF
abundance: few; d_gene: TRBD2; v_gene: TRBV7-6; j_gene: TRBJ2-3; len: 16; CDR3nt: TGTGCCAGCAGCTGGACGCTAGCGGGAGAGACGGATACGCAGTATTTT; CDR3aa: CASSWTLAGETDTQYF
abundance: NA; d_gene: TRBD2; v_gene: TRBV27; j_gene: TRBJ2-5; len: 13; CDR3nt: TGTGCCAGCGGCGGGAGGGGGAGAGAGACCCAGTACTTC; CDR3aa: CASGGRGRETQYF
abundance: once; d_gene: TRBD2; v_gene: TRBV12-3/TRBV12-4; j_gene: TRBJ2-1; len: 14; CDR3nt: TGTGCCAGCAGTCCCGGGGGGGTGTACAATGAGCAGTTCTTC; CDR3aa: CASSPGGVYNEQFF
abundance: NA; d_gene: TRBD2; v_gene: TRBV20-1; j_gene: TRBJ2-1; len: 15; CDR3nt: TGCAGTGCTAACCCAACTAGCGGAGGATACAATGAGCAGTTCTTC; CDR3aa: CSANPTSGGYNEQFF
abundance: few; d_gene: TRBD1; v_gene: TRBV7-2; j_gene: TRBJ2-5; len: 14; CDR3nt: TGTGCCAGCAGCATTCAGGGGGCCCCAGAGACCCAGTACTTC; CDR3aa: CASSIQGAPETQYF
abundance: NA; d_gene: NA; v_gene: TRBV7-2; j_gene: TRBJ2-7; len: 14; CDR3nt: TGTGCCAGCAGCTCCCGCAGTTTCTCCTACGAGCAGTACTTC; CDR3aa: CASSSRSFSYEQYF
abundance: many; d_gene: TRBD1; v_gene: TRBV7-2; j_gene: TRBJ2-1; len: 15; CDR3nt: TGTGCCAGCAGCTTAGCGGGACAGGGCTACAATGAGCAGTTCTTC; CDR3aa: CASSLAGQGYNEQFF
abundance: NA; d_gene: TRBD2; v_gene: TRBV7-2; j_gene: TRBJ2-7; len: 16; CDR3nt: TGTGCCAGCAGCACTAGCAGCGGGAGCCTCACCTACGAGCAGTACTTC; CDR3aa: CASSTSSGSLTYEQYF
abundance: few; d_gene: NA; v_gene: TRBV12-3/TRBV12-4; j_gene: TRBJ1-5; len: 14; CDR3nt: TGTGCCAGCAGTTTAGGGATGGGCAATCAGCCCCAGCATTTT; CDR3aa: CASSLGMGNQPQHF
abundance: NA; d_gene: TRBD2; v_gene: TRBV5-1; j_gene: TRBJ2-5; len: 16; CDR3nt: TGCGCCAGCAGCTTTCTAGCGGGAGGGCCGGGAGAGACCCAGTACTTC; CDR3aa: CASSFLAGGPGETQYF
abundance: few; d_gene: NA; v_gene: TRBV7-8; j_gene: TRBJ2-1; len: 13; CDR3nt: TGTGCCAGCAGCTTAGTGGGGGGGGGCGAGCAGTTCTTC; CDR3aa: CASSLVGGGEQFF
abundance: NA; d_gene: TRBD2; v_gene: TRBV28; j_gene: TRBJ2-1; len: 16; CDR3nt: TGTGCCAGCAGCCTAAGCGGTAGCGGGAGAAGCAATGAGCAGTTCTTC; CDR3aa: CASSLSGSGRSNEQFF
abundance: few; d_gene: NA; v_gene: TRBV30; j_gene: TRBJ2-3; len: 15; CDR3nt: TGTGCCTGGAGTCGCCTAGGGGCGGTTGCAGATACGCAGTATTTT; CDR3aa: CAWSRLGAVADTQYF
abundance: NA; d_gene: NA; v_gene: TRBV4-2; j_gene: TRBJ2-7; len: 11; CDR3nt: TGTGCCAGCAGCCAAGGCTGGGAGCAGTACTTC; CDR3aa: CASSQGWEQYF
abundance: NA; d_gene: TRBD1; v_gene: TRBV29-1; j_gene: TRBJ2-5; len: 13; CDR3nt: TGCAGCGGCGGGACAGGGGTAGTAGAGACCCAGTACTTC; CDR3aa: CSGGTGVVETQYF
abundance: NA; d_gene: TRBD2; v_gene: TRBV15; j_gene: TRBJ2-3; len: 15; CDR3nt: TGTGCCACCAACATAGCGGGACCCGGCACAGATACGCAGTATTTT; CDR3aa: CATNIAGPGTDTQYF
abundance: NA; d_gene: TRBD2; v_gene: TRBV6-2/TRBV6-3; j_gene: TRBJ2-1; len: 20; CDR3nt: TGTGCCAGCGGAGAGCCCGGGACTAGCGGGAGTCGGGGCTCCTACAATGAGCAGTTCTTC; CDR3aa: CASGEPGTSGSRGSYNEQFF
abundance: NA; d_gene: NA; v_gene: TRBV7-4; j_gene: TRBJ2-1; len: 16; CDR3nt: TGTGCCAGCCGTTTGACTAGTACCGGTGGGATCAGTGAGCAGTTCTTC; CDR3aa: CASRLTSTGGISEQFF
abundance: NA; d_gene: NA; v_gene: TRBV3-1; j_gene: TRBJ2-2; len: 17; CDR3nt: TGTGCCAGCAGCCAAGTAATGGCGGAGACGAACACCGGGGAGCTGTTTTTT; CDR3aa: CASSQVMAETNTGELFF
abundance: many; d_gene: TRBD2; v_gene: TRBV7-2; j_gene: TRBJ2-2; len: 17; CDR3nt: TGTGCCAGCAGCTTACCGGGACTAGCGGTGAACACCGGGGAGCTGTTTTTT; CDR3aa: CASSLPGLAVNTGELFF
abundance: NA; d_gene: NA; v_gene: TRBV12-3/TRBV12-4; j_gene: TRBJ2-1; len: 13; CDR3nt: TGTGCCAGCAGTCTTTGGACTACTAATGAGCAGTTCTTC; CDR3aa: CASSLWTTNEQFF
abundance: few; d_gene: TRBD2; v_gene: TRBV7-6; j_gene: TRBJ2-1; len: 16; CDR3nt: TGTGCCAGCAGCTTAGGGCCTCTAGCGGGAGCTGATGAGCAGTTCTTC; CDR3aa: CASSLGPLAGADEQFF
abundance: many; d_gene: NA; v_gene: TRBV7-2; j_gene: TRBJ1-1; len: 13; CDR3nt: TGTGCCAGCAGCCCAGGGATGAACACTGAAGCTTTCTTT; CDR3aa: CASSPGMNTEAFF
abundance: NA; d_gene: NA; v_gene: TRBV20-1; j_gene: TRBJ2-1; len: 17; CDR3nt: TGCAGTGCTGTCCGGGTTCTAGGTTGGGACTCCTACAATGAGCAGTTCTTC; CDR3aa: CSAVRVLGWDSYNEQFF
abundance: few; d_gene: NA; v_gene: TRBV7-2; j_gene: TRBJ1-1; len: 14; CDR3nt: TGTGCCAGCAGCTTAGCGCTCGGTGGGGACAAAGCTTTCTTT; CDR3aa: CASSLALGGDKAFF
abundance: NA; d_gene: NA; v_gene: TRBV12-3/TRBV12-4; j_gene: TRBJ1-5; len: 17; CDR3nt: TGTGCCAGCAGTTCCAGACGGCCGGAGTATGGCAATCAGCCCCAGCATTTT; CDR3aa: CASSSRRPEYGNQPQHF
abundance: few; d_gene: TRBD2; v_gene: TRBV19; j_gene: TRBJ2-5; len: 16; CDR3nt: TGTGCCAGTAGTTCATGGACTAGCGGGAGAGGGGAGACCCAGTACTTC; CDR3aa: CASSSWTSGRGETQYF
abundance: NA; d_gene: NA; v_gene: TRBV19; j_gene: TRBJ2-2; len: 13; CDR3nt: TGTGCCAGTAGTATTGGTCACACCGGGGAGCTGTTTTTT; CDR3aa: CASSIGHTGELFF
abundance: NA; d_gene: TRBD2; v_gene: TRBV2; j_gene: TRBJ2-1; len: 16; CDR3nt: TGTGCCAGCAGTGAAGAGCGGGAAAGCTCCTACAATGAGCAGTTCTTC; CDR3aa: CASSEERESSYNEQFF
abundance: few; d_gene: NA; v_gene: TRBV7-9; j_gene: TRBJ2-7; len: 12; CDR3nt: TGTGCCAGCGGGCCAGGGACCTACGAGCAGTACTTC; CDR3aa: CASGPGTYEQYF
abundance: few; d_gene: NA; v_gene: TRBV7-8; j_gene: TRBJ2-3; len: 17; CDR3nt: TGTGCCAGCAGCTTAAACGGGGCGCAGGCCGGCACAGATACGCAGTATTTT; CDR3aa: CASSLNGAQAGTDTQYF
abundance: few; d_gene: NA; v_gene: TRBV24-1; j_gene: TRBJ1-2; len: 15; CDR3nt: TGTGCCACCAGTGACCCGAAGCGGGATAACTATGGCTACACCTTC; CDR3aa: CATSDPKRDNYGYTF
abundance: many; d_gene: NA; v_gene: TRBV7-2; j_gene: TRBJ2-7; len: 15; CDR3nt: TGTGCCAGCAAAGAGGGGGGGGCGGGAGCCTACGAGCAGTACTTC; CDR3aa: CASKEGGAGAYEQYF
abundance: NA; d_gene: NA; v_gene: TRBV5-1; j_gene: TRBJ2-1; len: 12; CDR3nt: TGCGCCAGCAGCTTGCCGGGTAATGAGCAGTTCTTC; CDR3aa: CASSLPGNEQFF
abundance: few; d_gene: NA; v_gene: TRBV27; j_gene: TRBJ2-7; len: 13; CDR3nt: TGTGCCAGCAGTTTATTGGGCCAGCGGGAGCAGTACTTC; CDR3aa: CASSLLGQREQYF
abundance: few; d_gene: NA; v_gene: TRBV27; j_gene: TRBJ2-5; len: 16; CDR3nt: TGTGCCAGCAGTTTAACGAGTCTGACGTTCCAAGAGACCCAGTACTTC; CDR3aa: CASSLTSLTFQETQYF
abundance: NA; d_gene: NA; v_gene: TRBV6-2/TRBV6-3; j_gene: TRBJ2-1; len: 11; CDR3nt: TGTGCCAGCCTAGATCGGAATGAGCAGTTCTTC; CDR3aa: CASLDRNEQFF
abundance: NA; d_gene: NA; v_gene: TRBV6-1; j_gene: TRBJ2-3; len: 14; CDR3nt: TGTGCCAGCAGTGAGCGGGGACACACAGATACGCAGTATTTT; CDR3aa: CASSERGHTDTQYF
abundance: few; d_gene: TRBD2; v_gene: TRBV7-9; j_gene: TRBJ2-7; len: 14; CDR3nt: TGTGCCAGCAGCTCTCGTAGCGGGAGCACCGAGCAGTACTTC; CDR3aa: CASSSRSGSTEQYF
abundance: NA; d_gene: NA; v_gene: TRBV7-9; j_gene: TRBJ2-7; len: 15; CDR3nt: TGTGCCAGCAGTGACCTGGCCAGGACCCCCTACGAGCAGTACTTC; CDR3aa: CASSDLARTPYEQYF
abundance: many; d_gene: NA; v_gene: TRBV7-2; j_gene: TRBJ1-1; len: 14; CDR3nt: TGTGCCAGCAGCTTAGATCAGGCGAACACTGAAGCTTTCTTT; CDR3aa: CASSLDQANTEAFF
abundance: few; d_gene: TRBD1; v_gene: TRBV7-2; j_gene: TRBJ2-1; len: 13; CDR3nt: TGTGCCAGCAGCTCCAGGGGGAGCGATGAGCAGTTCTTC; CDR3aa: CASSSRGSDEQFF
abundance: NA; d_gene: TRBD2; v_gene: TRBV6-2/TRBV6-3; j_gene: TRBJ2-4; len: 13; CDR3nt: TGTGCCAGCAGCTTTGCGGGAGTGGACATTCAGTACTTC; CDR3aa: CASSFAGVDIQYF
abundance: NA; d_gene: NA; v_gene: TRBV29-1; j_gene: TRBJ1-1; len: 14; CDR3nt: TGCAGCGCCGACTTACAGGGTCAAGAAACTGAAGCTTTCTTT; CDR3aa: CSADLQGQETEAFF
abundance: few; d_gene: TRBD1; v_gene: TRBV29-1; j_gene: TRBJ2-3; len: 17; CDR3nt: TGCAGCGTCGCCCCCGCGGGACAGGGGGCTAGTACAGATACGCAGTATTTT; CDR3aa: CSVAPAGQGASTDTQYF
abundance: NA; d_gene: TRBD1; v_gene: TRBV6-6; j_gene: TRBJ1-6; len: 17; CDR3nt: TGTGCCAGCAGTTACGAGCAGGGGGCACGGGCGAATTCACCCCTCCACTTT; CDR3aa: CASSYEQGARANSPLHF
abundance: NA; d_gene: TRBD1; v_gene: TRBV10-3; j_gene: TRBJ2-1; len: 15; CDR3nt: TGTGCCATCAGTGCCGGGACAGTTCCTTACAATGAGCAGTTCTTC; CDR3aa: CAISAGTVPYNEQFF
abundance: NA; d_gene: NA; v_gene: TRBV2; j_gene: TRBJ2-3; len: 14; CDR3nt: TGTGCCAGCAGTCCTCGTGTGGGGGCGGCACCGCAGTATTTT; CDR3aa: CASSPRVGAAPQYF
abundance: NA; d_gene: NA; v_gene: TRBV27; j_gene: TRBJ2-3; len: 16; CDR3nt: TGTGCCAGCAGTAACCCGCGGGCTACTAGCACAGATACGCAGTATTTT; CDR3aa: CASSNPRATSTDTQYF
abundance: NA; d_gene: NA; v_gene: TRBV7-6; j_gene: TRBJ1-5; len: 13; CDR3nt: TGTGCCAGCAGTTTCTGGGAGGGACAGCCCCAGCATTTT; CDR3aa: CASSFWEGQPQHF
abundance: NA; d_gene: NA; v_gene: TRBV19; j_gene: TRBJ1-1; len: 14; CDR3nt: TGTGCCAGTAGTCCGACCTCGTGGACTGCTGAAGCTTTCTTT; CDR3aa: CASSPTSWTAEAFF